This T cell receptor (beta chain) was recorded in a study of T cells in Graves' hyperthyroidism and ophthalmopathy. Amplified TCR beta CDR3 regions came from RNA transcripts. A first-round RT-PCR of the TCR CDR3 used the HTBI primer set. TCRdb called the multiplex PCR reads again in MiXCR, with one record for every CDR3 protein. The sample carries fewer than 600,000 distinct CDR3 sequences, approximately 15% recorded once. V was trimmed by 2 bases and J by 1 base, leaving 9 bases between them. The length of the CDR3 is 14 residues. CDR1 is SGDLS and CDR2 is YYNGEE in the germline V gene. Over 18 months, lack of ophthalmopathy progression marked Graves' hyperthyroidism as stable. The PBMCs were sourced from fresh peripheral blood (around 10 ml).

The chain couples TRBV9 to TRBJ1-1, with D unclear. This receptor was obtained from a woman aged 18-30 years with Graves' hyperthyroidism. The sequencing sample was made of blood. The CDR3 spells CASSVGRRNTEAFF. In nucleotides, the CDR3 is TGTGCCAGCAGCGTCGGGAGGAGGAACACTGAAGCTTTCTTT.